This T cell receptor beta chain was sequenced during a study of blood T cell repertoires in COVID-19. Study-wide background: Specimens from acute and convalescent COVID-19 originated in the United States, Italy and Spain. Sources were T cells, B-cell-depleted T cells, or PBMCs; the material itself was cDNA or gDNA.

In the original workflow: Counts of nucleated cells, estimated from reference gene primer amplification, were obtained. Data came from immunoSEQ multiplex PCR; TCRdb stores just in-frame clones and leaves some out. V and J calls and clone size are as listed in that table; D and trimming were resolved from the DNA. This sample has around 140,000 clones; around 89% occur once, and the top ten carry over 2.5%. The CDR3 has 16 amino acids. V lost 0 bases to trimming and J lost 6 bases; unmatched junction nucleotides: 10. The germline gives CDR1 LGHNA, CDR2 YNFKEQ. The count of this clone is one. This receptor was obtained from a man aged 55 to 70 with active or convalescent COVID-19. The specimen was peripheral blood. V usage is TRBV4-2 and J usage is TRBJ2-7, with 8 nucleotides matching TRBD2. CDR3 sequence (DNA): TGTGCCAGCAGCCAAGAGAGGGCGGGAGGCTTGTCCGAGCAGTACTTC. As protein: CASSQERAGGLSEQYF.